This is a list of T cell receptor beta chains from one sample in a study of blood T cell repertoires in COVID-19. This table comes from immunoSEQ multiplex PCR, and its TCRdb copy is limited to in-frame clones, with some not included. The data hold 200,000 to 250,000 clones, with about 93% observed a single time. Sequencing used PBMCs or T cells enriched from blood (not recorded which). The receptor source for this set is a woman younger than 35 who had recovered from COVID-19. Each CDR3 is given with its conserved first and last residue. A D gene is named only where the DNA matches it firmly. Clone sizes are given selectively: once, few, many, or a class where the clone is expanded.

size,V,J,D,DNA,CDR3
NA,TRBV7-6,TRBJ2-5,NA,TGTGCCAGCAGCTTAACTTTTACTCGTTCAGAGACCCAGTACTTC,CASSLTFTRSETQYF
NA,TRBV6-6,TRBJ2-6,NA,TGTGCCGGAGTAGGGGATCCTGGGGCCAACGTCCTGACTTTC,CAGVGDPGANVLTF
NA,TRBV11-3,TRBJ1-1,NA,TGTGCCAGCAGCTCACCCGGGACAGAAGCTTTCTTT,CASSSPGTEAFF
NA,TRBV5-1,TRBJ2-1,NA,TGCGCCAGCACGTCCGGGAATGGGTACAATGAGCAGTTCTTC,CASTSGNGYNEQFF
NA,TRBV6-5,TRBJ2-7,NA,TGTGCCAGCAGTCTAGGCTACGAGCAGTACTTC,CASSLGYEQYF
once,TRBV13,TRBJ1-3,NA,TGTGCCAGCAGCCCGGAAGGGGCGCGCCTCTCTGGAAACACCATATATTTT,CASSPEGARLSGNTIYF
NA,TRBV10-3,TRBJ1-2,TRBD1,TGTGCCATCAGAGACCCCTTTAGGGGGCAAAGTCATGGCTACACCTTC,CAIRDPFRGQSHGYTF
NA,TRBV5-1,TRBJ1-1,NA,TGCGCCAGCAGCTTGGCCAGTGGGGGGATGAACACTGAAGCTTTCTTT,CASSLASGGMNTEAFF
NA,TRBV4-2,TRBJ2-6,TRBD1,TGTGCCAGCAGCCAGACAGGGGATCCTGGGGCCAACGTCCTGACTTTC,CASSQTGDPGANVLTF
NA,TRBV7-7,TRBJ2-5,TRBD2,TGTGCTAGCAGCTTAGGGACTAGCGGGAGGGAAGAGACCCAGTACTTC,CASSLGTSGREETQYF
NA,TRBV4-1,TRBJ2-1,TRBD2,TGCGCCAGCAGCCGACTGGGACTAGCGCGGTACAATGAGCAGTTCTTC,CASSRLGLARYNEQFF
NA,TRBV6-9,TRBJ2-7,NA,TGTGCCACCGAAAGAGGGTTAGCCTACGAGCAGTACTTC,CATERGLAYEQYF
few,TRBV18,TRBJ1-2,TRBD1,TGTGCCAGCTCACCTCGGGACAGCGGCTATGGCTACACCTTC,CASSPRDSGYGYTF
NA,TRBV7-9,TRBJ1-5,NA,TGTGCCAGCAGCTTAGAGCAGGTGAGACAGCCCCAGCATTTT,CASSLEQVRQPQHF
NA,TRBV11-2,TRBJ1-1,TRBD1,TGTGCCAGCAGCTTAGTGGGCAGGGGGCGATTGGACACTGAAGCTTTCTTT,CASSLVGRGRLDTEAFF
few,TRBV4-1,TRBJ2-7,NA,TGCGCCAGCAGCCAAGTACAGAGCTACGAGCAGTACTTC,CASSQVQSYEQYF
NA,TRBV11-3,TRBJ1-2,NA,TGTGCCAGCAGCTTAGGGACGGGATATGGCTACACCTTC,CASSLGTGYGYTF
once,TRBV19,TRBJ2-1,NA,TGTGCCAGTAGTAACGGGGGACGAGAGCAGTTCTTC,CASSNGGREQFF
NA,TRBV10-3,TRBJ2-2,NA,TGTGCCATCAGCAGAAGGCTGGGGCATGGCACCGGGGAGCTGTTTTTT,CAISRRLGHGTGELFF
few,TRBV4-2,TRBJ2-5,NA,TGTGCCAGCAGCCAGGGAGGTAGCTTGGGGGAGACCCAGTACTTC,CASSQGGSLGETQYF
few,TRBV15,TRBJ1-3,TRBD1,TGTGCCACCAGCAGGGACAGGGCTGGTGGAAACACCATATATTTT,CATSRDRAGGNTIYF
NA,TRBV5-1,TRBJ2-7,NA,TGCGCCAGCAGCTTTACAACAGGGAATAGAGCCTACGAGCAGTACTTC,CASSFTTGNRAYEQYF
few,TRBV18,TRBJ1-1,NA,TGTGCCAGCTCACCATCTTACGGGGGCACTGAAGCTTTCTTT,CASSPSYGGTEAFF
few,TRBV20-1,TRBJ2-2,NA,TGCAGTGCTAGTGGGGTCGGAGACACCGGGGAGCTGTTTTTT,CSASGVGDTGELFF
few,TRBV7-2,TRBJ1-3,NA,TGTGCCAGCAGCTTACTTCCGGGGGAAGCTGGAAACACCATATATTTT,CASSLLPGEAGNTIYF
NA,TRBV5-1,TRBJ2-1,NA,TGCGCCAGCAGCTTGGACATCTACAATGAGCAGTTCTTC,CASSLDIYNEQFF
NA,TRBV5-1,TRBJ1-6,TRBD1,TGCGCCAGCAGCCTGAGGACAGGGGCGGATTCACCCCTCCACTTT,CASSLRTGADSPLHF
NA,TRBV9,TRBJ2-5,TRBD2,TGTGCCAGCAGCGTAGGTCTAGCGGGGAATCAAGAGACCCAGTACTTC,CASSVGLAGNQETQYF
NA,TRBV28,TRBJ2-2,NA,TGTGCCAGCAGACTAACAAGAAACACCGGGGAGCTGTTTTTT,CASRLTRNTGELFF
NA,TRBV14,TRBJ2-7,NA,TGTGCCAGCAGCCAAGAAGCACTAGCTAGGGACGAGCAGTACTTC,CASSQEALARDEQYF
NA,TRBV2,TRBJ1-2,TRBD1,TGTGCCAGTTGGGTTCGGGGACAGATCTATGGCTACACCTTC,CASWVRGQIYGYTF
NA,TRBV7-6,TRBJ1-1,TRBD1,TGTGCCAGCTATTCTTCGGTACCAGGGGGGTTGAACACTGAAGCTTTCTTT,CASYSSVPGGLNTEAFF
NA,TRBV2,TRBJ1-1,NA,TGTGCCGACGTCGGGGGGAGGACTGAAGCTTTCTTT,CADVGGRTEAFF
NA,TRBV10-2,TRBJ1-5,NA,TGCGCCAGCAGAGAATCCAGGGTTAGCAATCAGCCCCAGCATTTT,CASRESRVSNQPQHF
NA,TRBV27,TRBJ1-1,NA,TGTGCCAGCAGTGGGTTTCCGGGACATATGAACACTGAAGCTTTCTTT,CASSGFPGHMNTEAFF
NA,TRBV18,TRBJ1-5,NA,TGTGCCAGCTCACCACCGGGCGATTCCAATCAGCCCCAGCATTTT,CASSPPGDSNQPQHF
NA,TRBV21-1,TRBJ1-1,NA,TGTGCCAGCAGCAAAATCCCCCTGGGGAGGGGGAGGGACACTGAAGCTTTCTTT,CASSKIPLGRGRDTEAFF
once,TRBV19,TRBJ1-5,TRBD1,TGTGCCACGTGGGACAGGGAAAATTGGATACAGCCCCAGCATTTT,CATWDRENWIQPQHF
NA,TRBV27,TRBJ1-2,NA,TGTGCCAGCAGTTTGCGGCAAAACTATGGCTACACCTTC,CASSLRQNYGYTF
NA,TRBV5-1,TRBJ2-7,NA,TGCGCCAGCAGCCCACTGCTCGGGGCCTACGAGCAGTACTTC,CASSPLLGAYEQYF
NA,TRBV5-1,TRBJ1-6,NA,TGCGCCAGCAGCTTAGCCACGGCAGGAGGTAACTCACCCCTCCACTTT,CASSLATAGGNSPLHF
once,TRBV4-3,TRBJ2-3,NA,TGCGCCAGCAGCCAAGATAAGGCGGGGGCGGAGGATACGCAGTATTTT,CASSQDKAGAEDTQYF
few,TRBV11-3,TRBJ1-3,TRBD1,TGTGCCAGCAGCTCCCGGACAGGGCGTTTCGGAAACACCATATATTTT,CASSSRTGRFGNTIYF
NA,TRBV2,TRBJ1-1,NA,TGTGCCAGCAGTCCTTCTATGGAGATGAACACTGAAGCTTTCTTT,CASSPSMEMNTEAFF
NA,TRBV19,TRBJ2-7,NA,TGTGCCAGTAGTTTCGGACTACAATACGAGCAGTACTTC,CASSFGLQYEQYF
few,TRBV20-1,TRBJ2-1,NA,TGCAGTGCTAGAGACGGGGTGAAGCAGTTCTTC,CSARDGVKQFF
NA,TRBV18,TRBJ2-7,TRBD2,TGTGCCAGCTCACCACCGGGACTAGCGGGAGGTGGCGAGCAGTACTTC,CASSPPGLAGGGEQYF
few,TRBV6-4,TRBJ2-3,NA,TGTGCCAGCAGTGACTCGAGCCTAGGGGGTCAAGATACGCAGTATTTT,CASSDSSLGGQDTQYF
NA,TRBV9,TRBJ1-3,NA,TGTGCCAGCAGCGTCCAGGGCGCGGCTGGAAACACCATATATTTT,CASSVQGAAGNTIYF
few,TRBV25-1,TRBJ1-4,TRBD1,TGTGCCAGCAGTGAGGCGCCGGGACAGGGGTCGACTAATGAAAAACTGTTTTTT,CASSEAPGQGSTNEKLFF
NA,TRBV6-2/TRBV6-3,TRBJ1-2,NA,TGTGCCAGCAGTCGCGACAGTAACTATGGCTACACCTTC,CASSRDSNYGYTF
NA,TRBV3-1/TRBV3-2,TRBJ1-1,NA,TGTGCCAGCAGCCAAGAGGGGGGTTTAAAGTCTTTCTTT,CASSQEGGLKSFF
NA,TRBV24-1,TRBJ1-2,NA,TGTGCCACCAGTGATACCACCGGGTTTTCGGGGGGTGGCTACACCTTC,CATSDTTGFSGGGYTF